The following is a T cell receptor (beta chain) sequence with its context. TCRdb's table, derived via immunoSEQ multiplex PCR, lists solely in-frame clones and lacks some. The sample includes nearly 80,000 clones, 90% to 95% of them seen just once. This sample is part of a study of technical replicates of blood from a few donors. CDR1 is SQVTM, CDR2 ANQGSEA, per germline. The CDR3 is 12 residues long. V lost 7 bases and J lost 1; bases outside the gene matches: 2. The sequence came from a human donor in good health. What was sequenced was T cells isolated from PBMCs. The V and J genes are TRBV29-1 and TRBJ2-7, with TRBD1 matching over 9 bases. The CDR3 sequence is CSGGTGSYEQYF. CDR3 DNA sequence: TGCAGCGGAGGGACAGGGTCCTACGAGCAGTACTTC.